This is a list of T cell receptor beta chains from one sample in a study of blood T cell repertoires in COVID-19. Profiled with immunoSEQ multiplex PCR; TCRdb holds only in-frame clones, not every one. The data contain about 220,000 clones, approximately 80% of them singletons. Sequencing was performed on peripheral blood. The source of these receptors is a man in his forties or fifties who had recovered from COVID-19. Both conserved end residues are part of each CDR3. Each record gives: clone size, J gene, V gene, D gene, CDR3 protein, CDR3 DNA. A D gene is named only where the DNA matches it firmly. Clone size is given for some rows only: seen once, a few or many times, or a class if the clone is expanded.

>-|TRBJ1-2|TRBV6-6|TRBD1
CASSLGQGAYGYTF
TGTGCCAGCAGCCTCGGACAGGGCGCCTATGGCTACACCTTC
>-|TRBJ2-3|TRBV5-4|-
CASSLSAVSTDTQYF
TGTGCCAGCAGCTTATCAGCGGTTAGCACAGATACGCAGTATTTT
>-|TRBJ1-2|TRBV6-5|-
CASRDYTGPYGYTF
TGTGCCAGCAGGGATTATACAGGTCCCTATGGCTACACCTTC
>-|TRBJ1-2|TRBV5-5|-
CASSLFTGTTNYGYTF
TGTGCCAGCAGCTTATTTACAGGGACGACAAACTATGGCTACACCTTC
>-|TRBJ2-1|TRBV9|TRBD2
CASSVAPQLAGLYNEQFF
TGTGCCAGCAGCGTAGCTCCCCAACTAGCGGGGCTTTACAATGAGCAGTTCTTC
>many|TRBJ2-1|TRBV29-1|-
CSVGRADNEQFF
TGCAGCGTCGGGAGAGCGGACAATGAGCAGTTCTTC
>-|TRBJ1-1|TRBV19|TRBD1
CASSPRGQGSRGTEAFF
TGTGCCAGTAGTCCGCGGGGACAGGGTTCCCGGGGCACTGAAGCTTTCTTT
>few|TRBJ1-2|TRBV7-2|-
CASSSTFDSLYGYTF
TGTGCCAGCAGCTCAACATTTGACAGTCTCTATGGCTACACCTTC
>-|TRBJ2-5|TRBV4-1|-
CASSPTPRDKTQYF
TGCGCCAGCAGCCCCACCCCCCGCGACAAGACCCAGTACTTC
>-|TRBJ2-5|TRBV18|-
CASSLAGARETQYF
TGTGCCAGCTCACTTGCAGGGGCGCGGGAGACCCAGTACTTC
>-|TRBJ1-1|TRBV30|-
CALRRETEAFF
TGTGCCCTAAGGCGGGAGACTGAAGCTTTCTTT
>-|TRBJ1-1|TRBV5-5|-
CASSLESAVMEAFF
TGTGCCAGCAGCTTGGAGAGCGCGGTCATGGAAGCTTTCTTT
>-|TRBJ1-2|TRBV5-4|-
CASSAGRQQNYGYTF
TGTGCCAGCAGCGCAGGTCGACAGCAAAACTATGGCTACACCTTC
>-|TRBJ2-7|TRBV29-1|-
CSVAGLGTYEQYF
TGCAGCGTTGCGGGACTGGGGACCTACGAGCAGTACTTC
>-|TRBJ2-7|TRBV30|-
CAWDDSPSYEQYF
TGTGCCTGGGACGACAGTCCCTCCTACGAGCAGTACTTC
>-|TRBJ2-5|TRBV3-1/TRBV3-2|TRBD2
CASSHPGLARETQYF
TGTGCCAGCAGCCACCCGGGACTAGCTAGGGAGACCCAGTACTTC
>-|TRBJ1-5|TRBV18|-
CASSGQGSNQPQHF
TGTGCCAGCTCTGGTCAGGGGAGTAATCAGCCCCAGCATTTT
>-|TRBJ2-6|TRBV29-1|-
CSVQGDSSSGANVLTF
TGCAGCGTCCAAGGGGACTCAAGCTCTGGGGCCAACGTCCTGACTTTC